The 9 T cell receptor beta chains below were found in one sample sequenced in a study of naive and memory T cell subsets. An equimolar mix of two oligonucleotides served as the beta constant-region primer for TRBC1 and TRBC2. Ligated cDNA was amplified by four rounds of PCR with nested alpha and beta constant-region primers and SP2. TCRdb re-analysed the UMI-ligation and nested PCR reads in MiXCR, keeping a single row per CDR3 protein. The data contain 100,000 to 150,000 distinct CDR3 sequences, approximately 37% of them seen just once; the ten biggest clones take up less than 1%. Material for sequencing was central memory CD4+ T cells from blood. The receptor source for this set is a human donor in good health.

The CDR3: CASSFSTGPNYGYTF. The CDR3, as DNA: TGTGCCAGCAGCTTTTCCACGGGGCCTAACTATGGCTACACCTTC. The V gene is TRBV5-6, the J gene TRBJ1-2, with D possibly matching TRBD1 (5 bases). In germline, CDR1 is SGHDT, CDR2 YYEEEE. V dropped 2 bases and J dropped 0 bases, with 11 bases sitting between them. This CDR3 has 15 amino acids.

The rearrangement joins TRBV6-6 to TRBJ2-4, with D hard to call. This CDR3 contains 14 residues. From germline, CDR1 is MNHNY and CDR2 SVGAGI (reference sequence). Trimming shortened V by 3 bases and J by 0 bases, and 6 bases separated the two germline ends. As DNA, the CDR3 is TGTGCCAGCAGTTATAGACTAGCCAAAAACATTCAGTACTTC. This translates into CASSYRLAKNIQYF.

The V and J genes are TRBV4-3 and TRBJ1-3; TRBD1 might be the D (6 bases). The germline V gene encodes CDR1 LGHNA and CDR2 YSLEER. This CDR3 contains 15 residues. Trimming cost V 3 bases and J 7 bases, with 16 bases left between them. DNA for the CDR3: TGCGCCAGCAGCCATGATGGCCGGGGGGCGAACACCATATATTTT. This sequence encodes CASSHDGRGANTIYF.

The chain carries TRBV7-9 and TRBJ1-5; 10 nucleotides line up with TRBD1. The CDR3 sequence is 18 residues long. Trimming removed 5 bases from V and 1 base from J; junction bases left unmatched: 11. Germline loops: CDR1 SEHNR, CDR2 FQNEAQ (reference sequence). The DNA for the CDR3 is TGTGCCAGCAGCGGCGACCCCCGGACAGGGGGAAGCAATCAGCCCCAGCATTTT. Translated, it gives CASSGDPRTGGSNQPQHF. Full variable domain (remainder filled in from reference TRBV7-9 and TRBJ1-5): DTGVSQNPRHKITKRGQNVTFRCDPISEHNRLYWYRQTLGQGPEFLTYFQNEAQLEKSRLLSDRFSAERPKGSFSTLEIQRTEQGDSAMYLCASSGDPRTGGSNQPQHFGDGTRLSIL.

CDR3 in DNA: TGTGCCAGCAGCCAAGAAGGGCGTTCCTATGGCTACACCTTC. It is translated as CASSQEGRSYGYTF. The J gene is TRBJ1-2, the V gene TRBV3-1; no clear D gene. Germline V gene lookup returns CDR1 LGHDT and CDR2 YNNKEL (reference sequence). V lost 0 bases, J lost 4 bases, and 9 bases lay in between. CDR3 size: 14 residues.

This rearrangement joins TRBV9 to TRBJ2-6; possible D gene TRBD1, 6 bases. The CDR3 is made up of 19 amino acids. Germline loops: CDR1 SGDLS, CDR2 YYNGEE. Trimming cost V 4 bases and J 0 bases, with 20 bases left between them. The DNA of the CDR3 is TGTGCCAGCAGCCCCGAGGACAGCCCTTTTTTCTCTGGGGCCAACGTCCTGACTTTC. Residues: CASSPEDSPFFSGANVLTF.

V and J are TRBV5-1 and TRBJ2-1; 7 nucleotides align to TRBD1. The germline CDR1 and CDR2 sequences are SGHRS and YFSETQ. V dropped 5 bases and J dropped 10; count of bases not matched to a gene: 6. This CDR3 spans 12 amino acids. The chain's CDR3 is CASRVTGDEQFF. CDR3 bases: TGCGCCAGCAGAGTTACAGGGGACGAGCAGTTCTTC. Combining the CDR3 with reference TRBV5-1 and TRBJ2-1 gives the whole variable domain KAGVTQTPRYLIKTRGQQVTLSCSPISGHRSVSWYQQTPGQGLQFLFEYFSETQRNKGNFPGRFSGRQFSNSRSEMNVSTLELGDSALYLCASRVTGDEQFFGPGTRLTVL.

The rearrangement links TRBV7-2 to TRBJ2-4; D not certain. Between the trimmed V and J ends, which lost 0 bases and 0 bases, there was a span of 12 bases. The CDR3 covers 17 residues. Germline V gives CDR1 SGHTA, CDR2 FQGNSA. The CDR3 is CASSLAWAGLAKNIQYF. As DNA, the CDR3 is TGTGCCAGCAGCTTAGCATGGGCAGGCTTAGCCAAAAACATTCAGTACTTC. The variable domain in full, with the rest retrieved from reference TRBV7-2 and TRBJ2-4, is GAGVSQSPSNKVTEKGKDVELRCDPISGHTALYWYRQSLGQGLEFLIYFQGNSAPDKSGLPSDRFSAERTGGSVSTLTIQRTQQEDSAVYLCASSLAWAGLAKNIQYFGAGTRLSVL.

This clonotype was detected many times. This chain joins TRBV2 and TRBJ2-1, with no clear D. CDR1 SNHLY and CDR2 FYNNEI come from the germline V gene. Trimming left V 8 bases short and J 9 bases short, with 11 bases between. CDR3 length equals 11 residues. The CDR3 sequence is CASGVWIEQFF. The CDR3 DNA reads as TGTGCCAGCGGAGTCTGGATTGAGCAGTTCTTC.